The 22 T cell receptor beta chains in this list originate from one sample, sequenced in a study of beta chain features in type 1 diabetes. Expressed TCRB transcripts were sequenced, since all the RNA that had been isolated was reverse transcribed. Profiling relied on immunoSEQ multiplex PCR, and the TCRdb table lists in-frame clones only, not all of them. The sample contains 300,000 to 400,000 clones, roughly 13% of which appear only once. Study-level results: When Type 1 diabetes patients were examined, their TCRB CDR3s proved moderately but significantly shorter in all four CD4+ subsets.

What these receptors recognize is not known. The specimen sequenced was naive CD4+ T cells from blood. These receptors were collected from a young woman with type 1 diabetes.

This clone has more than one count but fewer than ten. The rearrangement links TRBV5-4 to TRBJ2-7; 8 bases align to TRBD2. Germline V lookup: CDR1 SGHNT, CDR2 YYREEE (reference sequence). The CDR3 loop spans 15 amino acids. With V trimmed by 4 bases and J by 3 bases, 9 bases remained unmatched. The CDR3 here is CASSPPGGRSYEQYF. DNA for the CDR3: TGTGCCAGCAGCCCCCCTGGCGGGAGGAGCTACGAGCAGTACTTC.

This clone was detected only a few times. This chain connects TRBV29-1 to TRBJ2-1; D is perhaps TRBD1 (6 bases). In germline, CDR1 is SQVTM, CDR2 ANQGSEA. CDR3 length: 16 amino acids. Deletions cut 7 bases from V and 1 base from J, with 20 bases between. The CDR3 spells CSGTGNRPQSYNEQFF. The CDR3 nucleotides are TGCAGCGGCACAGGGAATCGTCCCCAATCCTACAATGAGCAGTTCTTC.

A few counts support this clone. This rearrangement joins TRBV9 to TRBJ2-1, with TRBD2 identical over 7 bases. V lost 2 bases, J lost 0 bases, and 5 bases stayed unmatched. The CDR3 covers 16 residues. From germline, CDR1 is SGDLS and CDR2 YYNGEE. CDR3: CASSVSLADSYNEQFF. CDR3 in DNA: TGTGCCAGCAGCGTGAGTCTAGCGGACTCCTACAATGAGCAGTTCTTC.

The chain employs TRBV4-3 and TRBJ2-4, with TRBD2 matching over 11 bases. V trimming: 0 bases; J trimming: 16 bases; junction bases outside the gene matches: 17. Germline loops: CDR1 LGHNA, CDR2 YSLEER. The CDR3 length is 17 residues. CDR3 sequence reads: CASSQELDSGRAVRSYF. The CDR3 DNA is TGCGCCAGCAGCCAAGAGTTGGATAGCGGGAGGGCCGTTCGGAGCTACTTC.

The chain uses TRBV6-1 and TRBJ2-1, with 9 bases aligning to TRBD2. Trimming removed 2 bases from V and 4 bases from J; junction bases left unmatched: 3. This CDR3 is 15 amino acids long. Germline values: CDR1 MNHNS, CDR2 SASEGT. The CDR3 DNA sequence: TGTGCCAGCAGTGAAACTAGCGGGCTATACAATGAGCAGTTCTTC. Its translation: CASSETSGLYNEQFF.

This clone was counted only a few times. This chain connects TRBV18 to TRBJ2-7; weak D call: TRBD1 (5 bases). CDR1 is KGHSH and CDR2 is LQKENI in the germline V gene. CDR3 length: 14 residues. Trimming shortened V by 1 base and J by 5 bases, and 12 bases separated the two germline ends. As DNA, the CDR3 is TGTGCCAGCTCACCACTTACAGGACAAAACGAGCAGTACGTC. Protein sequence: CASSPLTGQNEQYV.

V is TRBV9 and J is TRBJ2-3; 12 nucleotides line up with TRBD2. The CDR3 runs to 16 residues. The ends lost 2 bases at V and 7 bases at J; junction bases unmatched: 8. Germline V lookup: CDR1 SGDLS, CDR2 YYNGEE. The CDR3 sequence: CASSVQASGRGNTQYF. CDR3 coding DNA: TGTGCCAGCAGCGTCCAGGCTAGCGGGAGGGGAAATACGCAGTATTTT.

This clone has more than one count but fewer than ten. The CDR3, as DNA: TGCAGCGTCGACAGGGGGAAGAACACTGAAGCTTTCTTT. Translated, it gives CSVDRGKNTEAFF. The chain uses TRBV29-1 and TRBJ1-1; 9 bases match TRBD1. The CDR3 length is 13 residues. CDR1 is SQVTM, CDR2 ANQGSEA, per germline. With V trimmed by 6 bases and J by 1 base, 3 bases remained unmatched.

The V and J genes are TRBV10-3 and TRBJ2-6, with 11 positions matching TRBD1. The germline gives CDR1 ENHRY, CDR2 SYGVKD. The J segment lost 1 base and the V segment lost 8 bases, leaving 10 bases of the junction unmatched. The CDR3 is 18 residues long. The CDR3, as DNA: TGTGCCATCGCCGGACAGGGGGCGGTTAGATCTGGGGCCAACGTCCTGACTTTC. This codes for CAIAGQGAVRSGANVLTF.

This clone was recorded a few times. V gene TRBV9 combines with J gene TRBJ2-3; 8 bases line up with TRBD2. V shed 0 bases and J 8 bases; nucleotides not matched to a gene: 17. Germline CDR1 reads SGDLS; CDR2 reads YYNGEE. The CDR3 has 18 residues. CDR3 in DNA: TGTGCCAGCAGCGTAGATCCGGCGGGAGGAACCCGTACCGTTACGCAGTATTTT. It encodes CASSVDPAGGTRTVTQYF.

The rearrangement uses TRBV6-5 and TRBJ2-7; D is perhaps TRBD1 (5 bases). V was pared by 5 bases and J by 1 base, with 15 bases between. This CDR3 has 15 amino acids. Germline-derived CDR1 and CDR2 are MNHEY and SVGAGI. CDR3 DNA sequence: TGTGCCAGCAGTCTTCCGCAGGGAAAATCCTACGAGCAGTACTTC. Translating gives CASSLPQGKSYEQYF.

The gene calls are TRBV28 and TRBJ1-1; D gene unclear. The CDR3 extends over 14 amino acids. Trimming shortened V by 3 bases and J by 3 bases, and 11 bases separated the two germline ends. Germline V gene data show CDR1 as MDHEN and CDR2 as SYDVKM. The DNA for the CDR3 is TGTGCCAGCAGTTTGGACTTGACTGACACTGAAGCTTTCTTT. Amino acid sequence: CASSLDLTDTEAFF.

In its sample, this clone was seen a few times. This chain links TRBV5-1 with TRBJ2-7, with TRBD2 identical over 15 bases. The CDR3 is 15 amino acids. The junction had 9 bases not matched to a gene; V was cut back by 7 bases and J by 7 bases. Germline V gene sequence: CDR1 SGHRS, CDR2 YFSETQ. CDR3 sequence: CASSGLAGGPREQYF. The CDR3 DNA sequence: TGCGCCAGCTCCGGACTAGCGGGAGGGCCGAGGGAGCAGTACTTC. The full variable domain, its missing parts supplied by reference TRBV5-1 and TRBJ2-7, is KAGVTQTPRYLIKTRGQQVTLSCSPISGHRSVSWYQQTPGQGLQFLFEYFSETQRNKGNFPGRFSGRQFSNSRSEMNVSTLELGDSALYLCASSGLAGGPREQYFGPGTRLTVT.

In its sample, this clone was seen a few times. The V gene is TRBV5-4, the J gene TRBJ2-1, with D perhaps TRBD2 (5 bases). Trimming stripped 0 bases from V and 0 bases from J, with 7 bases between. Germline CDR1 SGHNT, CDR2 YYREEE (reference sequence). This CDR3 is built from 15 residues. The CDR3 nucleotides are TGTGCCAGCAGCTTGGACGGGAACTCCTACAATGAGCAGTTCTTC. Translated: CASSLDGNSYNEQFF.

The J gene is TRBJ2-5, the V gene TRBV15, with D possibly TRBD2 on 5 matching bases. Germline loops: CDR1 LNHNV, CDR2 YYDKDF (reference sequence). CDR3 length equals 15 residues. V was clipped by 0 bases and J by 4 bases, with 12 bases between them. The CDR3 here is CATSRDPGNGETQYF. The CDR3, as DNA: TGTGCCACCAGCAGAGATCCGGGGAATGGAGAGACCCAGTACTTC.

This clone showed up just a few times. The chain links TRBV9 to TRBJ2-5, with D possibly being TRBD1 (6 bases). The germline V gene encodes CDR1 SGDLS and CDR2 YYNGEE. The ends were cut back, 3 bases at V and 1 base at J, with 7 bases in the middle. The CDR3 sequence is 13 residues long. CDR3 residues: CASSGGGQETQYF. CDR3 nucleotides: TGTGCCAGCAGCGGAGGGGGCCAAGAGACCCAGTACTTC.

V usage is TRBV5-1 and J usage is TRBJ1-1; D possibly corresponds to TRBD1 (6 bases). Trimming left V 4 bases short and J 1 base short, with 8 bases between. This CDR3 has 13 residues. The germline gives CDR1 SGHRS, CDR2 YFSETQ. CDR3 residues: CASSIQGNTEAFF. The CDR3 DNA reads as TGCGCCAGCAGCATACAGGGGAACACTGAAGCTTTCTTT.

This clone was detected only a few times. The J gene is TRBJ2-5, the V gene TRBV6-5; 10 bases agree with TRBD2. The germline gives CDR1 MNHEY, CDR2 SVGAGI. Trimming removed 5 bases from V and 4 bases from J; junction bases left unmatched: 7. This CDR3 has 15 residues. CDR3 DNA: TGTGCCAGCAGTCGACTAGCGGGCCTGGGAGAGACCCAGTACTTC. Translated, it gives CASSRLAGLGETQYF.

In this sample, this clone turned up a few times. The chain has TRBV18 and TRBJ2-3; TRBD1 agrees at 8 bases. Germline lookup yields CDR1 KGHSH and CDR2 LQKENI. This CDR3 is 16 amino acids long. J gave up 6 bases and V 3 bases, and 11 bases lay outside the gene matches. Written as DNA, the CDR3 is TGTGCCAGCTCACCCCTGGCAACAGGGGGAACCGATACGCAGTATTTT. Encoded protein: CASSPLATGGTDTQYF. The entire variable domain, with the rest obtained from reference TRBV18 and TRBJ2-3, is as follows: NAGVMQNPRHLVRRRGQEARLRCSPMKGHSHVYWYRQLPEEGLKFMVYLQKENIIDESGMPKERFSAEFPKEGPSILRIQQVVRGDSAAYFCASSPLATGGTDTQYFGPGTRLTVL.

The chain uses TRBV11-1 and TRBJ2-3; unclear D gene. The length of the CDR3 is 13 residues. V lost 1 base, J lost 6 bases, and 8 bases lay in between. Germline-derived CDR1 and CDR2 are SGHAT and FQDESV (reference sequence). CDR3 in amino acids: CASSLGEADTQYF. For the CDR3, the DNA is TGTGCCAGCAGCTTAGGCGAAGCGGATACGCAGTATTTT.

The rearrangement joins TRBV5-4 to TRBJ1-2; 7 nucleotides agree with TRBD1. The germline gives CDR1 SGHNT, CDR2 YYREEE (reference sequence). There are 14 residues in the CDR3. Trimming cost V 4 bases and J 7 bases; bases outside gene matches: 10. CDR3 nucleotide sequence: TGTGCCAGCAGCATCGACAGGGAACGTGCTGGCTACACCTTC. Its translation: CASSIDRERAGYTF.

The chain links TRBV27 to TRBJ2-4, with 7 bases fitting TRBD1. The CDR3 extends over 16 amino acids. V lost 11 bases and J lost 3; bases outside the gene matches: 16. In germline, CDR1 is MNHEY, CDR2 SMNVEV (reference sequence). The CDR3 DNA reads TGTGCCTTCGGCAAAAGGCTTCGACAGGGCAAAAACATTCAGTACTTC. It encodes CAFGKRLRQGKNIQYF.